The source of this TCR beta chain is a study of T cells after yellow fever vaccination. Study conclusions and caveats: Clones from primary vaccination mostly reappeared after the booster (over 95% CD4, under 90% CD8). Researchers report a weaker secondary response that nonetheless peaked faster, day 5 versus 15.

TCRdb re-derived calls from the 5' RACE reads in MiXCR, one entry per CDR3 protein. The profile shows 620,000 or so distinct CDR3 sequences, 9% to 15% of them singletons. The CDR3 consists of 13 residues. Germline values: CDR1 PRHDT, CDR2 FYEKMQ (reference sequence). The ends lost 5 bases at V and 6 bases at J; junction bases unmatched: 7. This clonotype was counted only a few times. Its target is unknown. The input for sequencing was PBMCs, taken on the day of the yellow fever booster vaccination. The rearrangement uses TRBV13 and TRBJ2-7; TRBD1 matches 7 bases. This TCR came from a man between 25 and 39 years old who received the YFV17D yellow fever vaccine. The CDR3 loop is CASSLRQGIEQYF. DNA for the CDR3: TGTGCCAGCAGCCTCCGACAGGGCATCGAGCAGTACTTC.